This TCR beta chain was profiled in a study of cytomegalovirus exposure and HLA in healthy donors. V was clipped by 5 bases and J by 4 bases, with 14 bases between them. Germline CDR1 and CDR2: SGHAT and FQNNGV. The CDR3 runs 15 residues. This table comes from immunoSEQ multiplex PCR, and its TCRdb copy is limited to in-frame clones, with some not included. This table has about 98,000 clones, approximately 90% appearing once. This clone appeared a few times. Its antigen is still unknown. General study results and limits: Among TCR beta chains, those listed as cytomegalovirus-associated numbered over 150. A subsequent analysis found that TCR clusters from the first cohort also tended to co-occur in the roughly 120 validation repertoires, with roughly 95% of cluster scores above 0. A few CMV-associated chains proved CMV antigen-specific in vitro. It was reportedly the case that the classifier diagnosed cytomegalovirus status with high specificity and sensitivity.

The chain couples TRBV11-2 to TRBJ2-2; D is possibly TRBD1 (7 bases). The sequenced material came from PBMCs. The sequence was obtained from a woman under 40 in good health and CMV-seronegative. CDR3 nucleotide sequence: TGTGCCAGCAGCCCTTGGCAGGGGGGCACCGGGGAGCTGTTTTTT. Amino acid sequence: CASSPWQGGTGELFF. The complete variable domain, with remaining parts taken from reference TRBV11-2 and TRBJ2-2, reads EAGVAQSPRYKIIEKRQSVAFWCNPISGHATLYWYQQILGQGPKLLIQFQNNGVVDDSQLPKDRFSAERLKGVDSTLKIQPAKLEDSAVYLCASSPWQGGTGELFFGEGSRLTVL.